A selection of T cell receptor beta chains follows, all from one sample in a study of blood T cells in healthy people across ages. TCRdb recomputed calls from the 5' RACE reads with MiXCR, one row per CDR3 protein. The data show around 900,000 distinct CDR3 sequences, less than 35% seen once. Sequenced: blood. The source is a woman of 80 years or more in good health. CDR3s include the opening cysteine and the closing phenylalanine or tryptophan. The order of the fields is J gene, D gene, V gene, clone size, CDR3 DNA, CDR3 protein. The D gene is left open where the match is weak. The size of a clone is reported for some rows only, either as once, few or many, or as a class for expanded clones.

j_gene: TRBJ2-2; d_gene: .; v_gene: TRBV5-1; abundance: few; CDR3nt: TGCGCCAGCAGCTTCGAGGGCACCGGGGAGCTGTTTTTT; CDR3aa: CASSFEGTGELFF
j_gene: TRBJ2-1; d_gene: .; v_gene: TRBV2; abundance: many; CDR3nt: TGTGCCAGCAGTGCCGAAGGTGACAAGCAGTTCTTC; CDR3aa: CASSAEGDKQFF
j_gene: TRBJ2-2; d_gene: .; v_gene: TRBV9; abundance: .; CDR3nt: TGTGCCAGCAGCGCCCGACAGGCGGGCGGGGAGCTGTTTTTT; CDR3aa: CASSARQAGGELFF
j_gene: TRBJ1-5; d_gene: TRBD1; v_gene: TRBV27; abundance: .; CDR3nt: TGTGCCAGCAGTTCCCTGACAGGGTATGTGGGTTACGGCAATCAGCCCCAGCATTTT; CDR3aa: CASSSLTGYVGYGNQPQHF
j_gene: TRBJ2-5; d_gene: .; v_gene: TRBV18; abundance: .; CDR3nt: TGTGCCAGCTCCTCGGGCAACCAAGAGACCCAGTACTTC; CDR3aa: CASSSGNQETQYF
j_gene: TRBJ2-5; d_gene: TRBD1; v_gene: TRBV20-1; abundance: few; CDR3nt: TGCAGTGCTAGAGGTTGGGGGACAGTCCAAGAGACCCAGTACTTC; CDR3aa: CSARGWGTVQETQYF
j_gene: TRBJ2-3; d_gene: .; v_gene: TRBV20-1; abundance: many; CDR3nt: TGCAGTGCTAGTAATGGAGATACGCAGTATTTT; CDR3aa: CSASNGDTQYF
j_gene: TRBJ2-1; d_gene: .; v_gene: TRBV20-1; abundance: few; CDR3nt: TGCAGTGCTAGAGATTCAGGTGCCGGGTTCGATGAGCAGTTCTTC; CDR3aa: CSARDSGAGFDEQFF
j_gene: TRBJ2-7; d_gene: TRBD1; v_gene: TRBV29-1; abundance: .; CDR3nt: TGCAGCGTTCAATTCCCCCATGACAGGGGACGAACCTACGAGCAGTACTTC; CDR3aa: CSVQFPHDRGRTYEQYF
j_gene: TRBJ2-7; d_gene: .; v_gene: TRBV9; abundance: many; CDR3nt: TGTACCAGCAGCATAAGCCAGGGGTCCACCTACGAGCAGTACTTC; CDR3aa: CTSSISQGSTYEQYF
j_gene: TRBJ2-2; d_gene: .; v_gene: TRBV6-2/TRBV6-3; abundance: .; CDR3nt: TGTGCCAGCAGCCCCCACAGCGGCCCCACCGGGGAGCTGTTTTTT; CDR3aa: CASSPHSGPTGELFF
j_gene: TRBJ2-7; d_gene: TRBD1; v_gene: TRBV20-1; abundance: .; CDR3nt: TGCAGTGCTAAAAGGGACAGCGGCACTACAGAGCAGTACTTC; CDR3aa: CSAKRDSGTTEQYF
j_gene: TRBJ1-3; d_gene: .; v_gene: TRBV3-1; abundance: .; CDR3nt: TGTGCCAGCAGGGACTATGGAAACACCATATATTTT; CDR3aa: CASRDYGNTIYF
j_gene: TRBJ1-3; d_gene: .; v_gene: TRBV6-2/TRBV6-3; abundance: few; CDR3nt: TGTGCCAGCAGCTACCGGGCGTCTGGAAACACCATATATTTT; CDR3aa: CASSYRASGNTIYF
j_gene: TRBJ1-6; d_gene: TRBD1; v_gene: TRBV7-2; abundance: many; CDR3nt: TGTGCCAGCAGCTCCCGGGGACAGGGTAATTCACCCCTCCACTTT; CDR3aa: CASSSRGQGNSPLHF
j_gene: TRBJ2-5; d_gene: .; v_gene: TRBV7-2; abundance: .; CDR3nt: TGTGTCAGCAGCCGCATTCCGGGACTTCAAGAGACCCAGGACTTC; CDR3aa: CVSSRIPGLQETQDF
j_gene: TRBJ2-1; d_gene: TRBD2; v_gene: TRBV20-1; abundance: many; CDR3nt: TGCAGTGCTAGAAACCCCGGGACTACTACCAATGAGCAGTTCTTC; CDR3aa: CSARNPGTTTNEQFF
j_gene: TRBJ1-5; d_gene: .; v_gene: TRBV5-6; abundance: few; CDR3nt: TGTGCCAGCAGCCCGGGGGGGGAGGGTCAGCCCCAGCATTTT; CDR3aa: CASSPGGEGQPQHF
j_gene: TRBJ1-2; d_gene: .; v_gene: TRBV29-1; abundance: many; CDR3nt: TGCAGCGGCTCAACTAACTATGGCTACACCTTC; CDR3aa: CSGSTNYGYTF
j_gene: TRBJ2-1; d_gene: TRBD2; v_gene: TRBV4-2; abundance: many; CDR3nt: TGTGCCAGCAGCCAGCCCGGCGGGGGGAATGAGCAGTTCTTC; CDR3aa: CASSQPGGGNEQFF